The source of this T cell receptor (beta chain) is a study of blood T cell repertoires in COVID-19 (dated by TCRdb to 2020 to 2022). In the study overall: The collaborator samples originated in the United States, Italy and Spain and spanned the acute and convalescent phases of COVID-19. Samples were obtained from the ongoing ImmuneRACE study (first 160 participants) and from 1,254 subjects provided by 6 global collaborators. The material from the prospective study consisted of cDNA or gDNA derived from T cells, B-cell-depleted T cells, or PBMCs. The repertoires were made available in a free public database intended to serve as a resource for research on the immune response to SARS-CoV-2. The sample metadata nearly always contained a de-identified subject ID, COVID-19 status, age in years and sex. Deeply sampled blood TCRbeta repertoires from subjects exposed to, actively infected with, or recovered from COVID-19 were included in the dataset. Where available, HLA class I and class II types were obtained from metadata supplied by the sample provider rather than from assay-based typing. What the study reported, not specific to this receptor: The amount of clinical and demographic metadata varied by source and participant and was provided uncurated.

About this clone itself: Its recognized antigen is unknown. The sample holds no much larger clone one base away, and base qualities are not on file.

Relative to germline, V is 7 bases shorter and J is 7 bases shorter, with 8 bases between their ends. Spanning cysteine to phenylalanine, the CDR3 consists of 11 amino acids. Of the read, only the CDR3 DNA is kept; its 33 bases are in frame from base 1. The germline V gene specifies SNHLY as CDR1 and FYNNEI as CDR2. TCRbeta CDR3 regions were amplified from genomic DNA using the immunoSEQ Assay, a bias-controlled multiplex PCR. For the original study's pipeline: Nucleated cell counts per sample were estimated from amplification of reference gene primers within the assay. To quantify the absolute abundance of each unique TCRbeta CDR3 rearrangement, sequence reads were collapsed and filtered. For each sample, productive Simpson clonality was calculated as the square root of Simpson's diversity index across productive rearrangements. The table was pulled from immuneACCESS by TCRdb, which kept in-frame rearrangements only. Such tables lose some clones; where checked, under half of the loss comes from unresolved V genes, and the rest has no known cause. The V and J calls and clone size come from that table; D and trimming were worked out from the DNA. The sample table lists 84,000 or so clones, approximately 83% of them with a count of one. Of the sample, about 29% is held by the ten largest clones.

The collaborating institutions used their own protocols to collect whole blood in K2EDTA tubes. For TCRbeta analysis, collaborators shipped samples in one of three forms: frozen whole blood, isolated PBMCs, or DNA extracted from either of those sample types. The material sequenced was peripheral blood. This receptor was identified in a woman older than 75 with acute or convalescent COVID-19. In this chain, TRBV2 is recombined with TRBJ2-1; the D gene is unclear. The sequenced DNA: TGTGCCAGCACAGGTTATAATGAGCAGTTCTTC. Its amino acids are CASTGYNEQFF.